Listed below are T cell receptor beta chains from one sample, sequenced in a study of shared clonotypes between healthy human individuals. Data came from immunoSEQ multiplex PCR; TCRdb stores just in-frame clones and leaves some out. Of more than 2 million clones listed, less than 95% were seen once; the top ten hold roughly 1%. The specimen sequenced was naive CD8+ T cells sorted from blood. Receptors were obtained from a man aged 18 to 29 in good health. Both conserved end residues are part of each CDR3. Each record gives: J gene, D gene, clone size, V gene, CDR3 protein, CDR3 DNA. A D gene is named only where the DNA matches it firmly. The size entry is marked missing in some rows and otherwise reads once, few, many or a size class.

>TRBJ2-5|TRBD1|NA|TRBV5-6
CASSWDRVTETQYF
TGTGCCAGCAGCTGGGACAGGGTCACGGAGACCCAGTACTTC
>TRBJ1-2|TRBD1|NA|TRBV4-2
CASSPTLNGQGNGYTF
TGTGCCAGCAGCCCAACCCTTAATGGACAGGGGAACGGCTACACCTTC
>TRBJ2-2|TRBD2|NA|TRBV29-1
CSAGLAGAANTGELFF
TGCAGCGCGGGGCTAGCGGGGGCAGCGAACACCGGGGAGCTGTTTTTT
>TRBJ2-7|NA|NA|TRBV6-6
CASSYDDSYEQYF
TGTGCCAGCAGTTACGACGACAGTTACGAGCAGTACTTC
>TRBJ2-7|NA|NA|TRBV11-2
CASSLGQVYEQYF
TGTGCCAGCAGCTTGGGGCAGGTATACGAGCAGTACTTC
>TRBJ1-4|TRBD1|NA|TRBV14
CASSQASGQGVINEKLFF
TGTGCCAGCAGCCAAGCCTCGGGACAGGGCGTCATTAATGAAAAACTGTTTTTT
>TRBJ1-2|NA|NA|TRBV2
CASSEVSGPNYGYTF
TGTGCCAGCAGTGAAGTGTCAGGGCCTAACTATGGCTACACCTTC
>TRBJ2-2|NA|once|TRBV11-3
CASSLVGNTGELFF
TGTGCCAGCAGCTTAGTGGGGAACACCGGGGAGCTGTTTTTT
>TRBJ2-1|TRBD2|NA|TRBV4-2
CASSQDWGTSGAVYNEQFF
TGTGCCAGCAGCCAAGATTGGGGGACTAGCGGCGCCGTCTACAATGAGCAGTTCTTC
>TRBJ2-7|NA|NA|TRBV7-9
CASSWSFYEQYF
TGTGCCAGCAGCTGGAGTTTCTACGAGCAGTACTTC
>TRBJ2-7|NA|NA|TRBV5-1
CASSFRDTAEGYEQYF
TGCGCCAGCAGCTTCCGGGACACGGCAGAAGGCTACGAGCAGTACTTC
>TRBJ2-7|NA|once|TRBV9
CASSEGLGSYEQYF
TGTGCCAGCAGCGAGGGGCTCGGCTCCTACGAGCAGTACTTC